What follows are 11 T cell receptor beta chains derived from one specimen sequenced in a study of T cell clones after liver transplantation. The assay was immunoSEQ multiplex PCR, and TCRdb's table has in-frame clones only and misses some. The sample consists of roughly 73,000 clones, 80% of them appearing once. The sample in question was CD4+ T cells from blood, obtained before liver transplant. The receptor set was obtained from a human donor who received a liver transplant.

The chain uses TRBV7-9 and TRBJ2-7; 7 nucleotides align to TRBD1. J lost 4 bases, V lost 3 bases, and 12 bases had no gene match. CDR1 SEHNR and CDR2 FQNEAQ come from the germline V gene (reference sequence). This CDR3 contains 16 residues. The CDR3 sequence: CASSFGLTGYRYEQYF. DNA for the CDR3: TGTGCCAGCAGCTTTGGACTGACAGGGTATAGGTACGAGCAGTACTTC.

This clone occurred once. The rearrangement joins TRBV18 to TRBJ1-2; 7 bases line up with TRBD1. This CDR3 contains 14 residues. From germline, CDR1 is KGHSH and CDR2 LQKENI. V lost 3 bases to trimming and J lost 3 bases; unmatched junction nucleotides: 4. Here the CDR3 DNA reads TGTGCCAGCTCACCTACCGGGACAGACTATGGCTACACCTTC. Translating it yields CASSPTGTDYGYTF. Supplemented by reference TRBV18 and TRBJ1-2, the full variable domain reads NAGVMQNPRHLVRRRGQEARLRCSPMKGHSHVYWYRQLPEEGLKFMVYLQKENIIDESGMPKERFSAEFPKEGPSILRIQQVVRGDSAAYFCASSPTGTDYGYTFGSGTRLTVV.

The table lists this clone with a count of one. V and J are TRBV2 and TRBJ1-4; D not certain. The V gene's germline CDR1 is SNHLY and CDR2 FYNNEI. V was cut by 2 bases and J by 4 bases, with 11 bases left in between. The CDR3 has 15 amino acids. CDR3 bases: TGTGCCAGCAGTGAACCGACGGGTTATAATGAAAAACTGTTTTTT. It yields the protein CASSEPTGYNEKLFF.

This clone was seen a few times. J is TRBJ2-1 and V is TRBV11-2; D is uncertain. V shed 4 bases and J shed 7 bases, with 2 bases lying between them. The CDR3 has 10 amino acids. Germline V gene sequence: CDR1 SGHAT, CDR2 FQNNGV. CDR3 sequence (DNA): TGTGCCAGCAGCTCTAATGAGCAGTTCTTC. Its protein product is CASSSNEQFF.

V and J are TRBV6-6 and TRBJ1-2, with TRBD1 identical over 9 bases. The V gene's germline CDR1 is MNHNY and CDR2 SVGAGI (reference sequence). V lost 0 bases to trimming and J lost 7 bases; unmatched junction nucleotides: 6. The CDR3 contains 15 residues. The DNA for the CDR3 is TGTGCCAGCAGTTACTCGGGACAGGGCTTTGGTGGCTACACCTTC. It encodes CASSYSGQGFGGYTF.

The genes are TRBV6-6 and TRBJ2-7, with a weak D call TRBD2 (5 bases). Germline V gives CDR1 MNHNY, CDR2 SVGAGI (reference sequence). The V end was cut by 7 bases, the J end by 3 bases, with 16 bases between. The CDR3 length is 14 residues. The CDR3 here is CASKLASGSYEQYF. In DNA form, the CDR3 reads TGTGCCAGCAAATTAGCCAGCGGAAGCTACGAGCAGTACTTC.

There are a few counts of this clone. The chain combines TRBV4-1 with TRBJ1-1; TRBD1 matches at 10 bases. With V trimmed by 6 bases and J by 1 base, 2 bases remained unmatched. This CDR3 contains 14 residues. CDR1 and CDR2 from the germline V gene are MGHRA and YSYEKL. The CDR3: CASRGTGANTEAFF. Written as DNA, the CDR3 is TGCGCCAGCAGAGGGACAGGGGCGAACACTGAAGCTTTCTTT.

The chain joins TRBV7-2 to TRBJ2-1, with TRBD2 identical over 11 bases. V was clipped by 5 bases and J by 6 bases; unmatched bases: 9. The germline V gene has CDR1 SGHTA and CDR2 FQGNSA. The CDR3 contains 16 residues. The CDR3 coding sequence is TGTGCCAGCAGCACCTTTAGCGGGAGGGCCCTCAATGAGCAGTTCTTC. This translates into CASSTFSGRALNEQFF.

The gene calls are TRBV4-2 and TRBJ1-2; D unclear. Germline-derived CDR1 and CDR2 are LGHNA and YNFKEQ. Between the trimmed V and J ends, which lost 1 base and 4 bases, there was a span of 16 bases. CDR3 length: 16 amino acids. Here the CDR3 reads CASSQGERNLVYGYTF. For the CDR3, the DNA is TGTGCCAGCAGCCAAGGGGAGAGAAATCTTGTCTATGGCTACACCTTC.

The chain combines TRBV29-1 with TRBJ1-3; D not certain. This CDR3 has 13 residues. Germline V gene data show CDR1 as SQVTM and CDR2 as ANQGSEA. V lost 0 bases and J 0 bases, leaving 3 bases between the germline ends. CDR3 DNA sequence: TGCAGCGTTGAAGAGAACTCTGGAAACACCATATATTTT. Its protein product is CSVEENSGNTIYF.

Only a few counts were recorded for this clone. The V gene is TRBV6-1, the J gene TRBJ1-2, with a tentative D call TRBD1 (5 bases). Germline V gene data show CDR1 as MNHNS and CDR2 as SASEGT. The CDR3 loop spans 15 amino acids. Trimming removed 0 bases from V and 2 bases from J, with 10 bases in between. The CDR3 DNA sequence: TGTGCCAGCAGTGAAGCGTCAGGGCCAAACTATGGCTACACCTTC. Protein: CASSEASGPNYGYTF.